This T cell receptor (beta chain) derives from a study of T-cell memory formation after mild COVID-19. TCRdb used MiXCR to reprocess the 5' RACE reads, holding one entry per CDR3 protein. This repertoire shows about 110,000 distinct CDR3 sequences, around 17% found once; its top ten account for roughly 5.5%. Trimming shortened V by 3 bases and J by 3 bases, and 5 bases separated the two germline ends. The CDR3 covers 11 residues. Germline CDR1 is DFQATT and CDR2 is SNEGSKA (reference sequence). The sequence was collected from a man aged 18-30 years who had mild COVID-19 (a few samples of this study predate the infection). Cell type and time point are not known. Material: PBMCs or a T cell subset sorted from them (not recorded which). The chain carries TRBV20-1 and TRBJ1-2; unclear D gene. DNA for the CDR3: TGCAGTGCTAGGGCAGACTATGGCTACACCTTC. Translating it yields CSARADYGYTF.